This entry concerns a single T cell receptor beta chain. A marrow graft followed busulfan-fludarabine conditioning, with cyclophosphamide on days +3 and +4. Germline-derived CDR1 and CDR2 are MNHEY and SVGAGI. V trimming: 4 bases; J trimming: 6 bases; junction bases outside the gene matches: 8. The CDR3 loop spans 15 amino acids. Generated by immunoSEQ multiplex PCR, the TCRdb table keeps only in-frame clones and is missing some. The sample gives about 11,000 clones, 85% of which show up once; about 16% is in the top ten. The data belong to a study of T cells after posttransplantation cyclophosphamide.

This clonotype was obtained from a female patient aged 50-65 years who received an allogeneic stem cell transplant from a related donor, was CMV-positive, and had no GVHD. Some T cells may arise from the graft donor. The gene calls are TRBV6-5 and TRBJ2-3; TRBD1 matches at 9 bases. The input for sequencing was PBMCs, taken about 62 months after allogeneic stem cell transplant with posttransplant cyclophosphamide. CDR3 DNA sequence: TGTGCCAGCAGTTGGACAAGCGGACAGGGGGATACGCAGTATTTT. It translates to CASSWTSGQGDTQYF.